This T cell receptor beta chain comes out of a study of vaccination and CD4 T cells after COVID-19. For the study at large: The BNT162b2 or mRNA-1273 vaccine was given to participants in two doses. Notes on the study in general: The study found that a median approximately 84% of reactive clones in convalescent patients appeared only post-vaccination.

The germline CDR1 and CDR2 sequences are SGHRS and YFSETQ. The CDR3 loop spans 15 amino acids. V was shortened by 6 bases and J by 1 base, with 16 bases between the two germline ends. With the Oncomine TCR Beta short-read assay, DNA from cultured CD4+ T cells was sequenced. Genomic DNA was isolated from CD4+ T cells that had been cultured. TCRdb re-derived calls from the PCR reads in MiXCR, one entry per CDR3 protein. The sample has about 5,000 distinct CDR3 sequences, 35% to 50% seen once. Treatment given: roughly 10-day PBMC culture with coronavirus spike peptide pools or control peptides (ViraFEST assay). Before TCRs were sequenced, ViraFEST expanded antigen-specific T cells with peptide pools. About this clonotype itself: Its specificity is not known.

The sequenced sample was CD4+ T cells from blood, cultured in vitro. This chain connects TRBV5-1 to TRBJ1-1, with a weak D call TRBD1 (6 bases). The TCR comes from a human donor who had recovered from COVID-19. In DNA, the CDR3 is TGCGCCAGCAACCCTACCGGGACACGGAACACTGAAGCTTTCTTT. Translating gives CASNPTGTRNTEAFF.